Listed below are T cell receptor beta chains from one sample, sequenced in a study of blood T cell repertoires in COVID-19. Data came from immunoSEQ multiplex PCR; TCRdb stores just in-frame clones and leaves some out. This sample carries around 100,000 clones, roughly four fifths of them seen once, and the ten largest clones take 24%. The sample consisted of peripheral blood. The receptors were gathered from a human donor in a cohort sampled during active COVID-19. Both conserved end residues are part of each CDR3. The D gene is left open where the match is weak. Expanded clones are given a class, and other clones once, few, many or no size at all.

CDR3nt: TGTGCCAGCAGTCCGGGGACAGCGTATAGCAATCAGCCCCAGCATTTT
CDR3aa: CASSPGTAYSNQPQHF
v_gene: TRBV27
abundance: -
j_gene: TRBJ1-5
d_gene: TRBD1

CDR3nt: TGTGCCAGCAGCTCGTCCCCGGGATCTGGAAACACCATATATTTT
CDR3aa: CASSSSPGSGNTIYF
v_gene: TRBV5-8
abundance: -
j_gene: TRBJ1-3
d_gene: -

CDR3nt: TGTGCCAGCAGTTTACTCAGGGGCTACGAGCAGTACTTC
CDR3aa: CASSLLRGYEQYF
v_gene: TRBV12-3/TRBV12-4
abundance: few
j_gene: TRBJ2-7
d_gene: -

CDR3nt: TGTGCCAGCAGTTTGGGGACAGGGAAAAGCTACGAGCAGTACTTC
CDR3aa: CASSLGTGKSYEQYF
v_gene: TRBV27
abundance: -
j_gene: TRBJ2-7
d_gene: TRBD1

CDR3nt: TGTGCCAGCAGCGCGAACAATGAGCAGTTCTTC
CDR3aa: CASSANNEQFF
v_gene: TRBV11-3
abundance: -
j_gene: TRBJ2-1
d_gene: -

CDR3nt: TGTGCCAGCAGCGCGGGAGGCACAGATACGCAGTATTTT
CDR3aa: CASSAGGTDTQYF
v_gene: TRBV5-4
abundance: once
j_gene: TRBJ2-3
d_gene: TRBD2

CDR3nt: TGTGCCAGCAGGGAAGAGCGGGGGGGCCAACAAGAGACCCAGTACTTC
CDR3aa: CASREERGGQQETQYF
v_gene: TRBV6-1
abundance: -
j_gene: TRBJ2-5
d_gene: TRBD2

CDR3nt: TGTGCCAGCAGTTTAGGGACTGATGTTAACACCGGGGAGCTGTTTTTT
CDR3aa: CASSLGTDVNTGELFF
v_gene: TRBV27
abundance: once
j_gene: TRBJ2-2
d_gene: -

CDR3nt: TGTGCCAGCAGTTCACGGGGTTTTTTCACAGATACGCAGTATTTT
CDR3aa: CASSSRGFFTDTQYF
v_gene: TRBV6-6
abundance: once
j_gene: TRBJ2-3
d_gene: -

CDR3nt: TGTGCCAGCAGCCTCTCGAGGAACACGAACACTGAAGCTTTCTTT
CDR3aa: CASSLSRNTNTEAFF
v_gene: TRBV7-8
abundance: -
j_gene: TRBJ1-1
d_gene: -

CDR3nt: TGTGCCAGCAGCTGGGGCGGGAGGGCCACAGATACGCAGTATTTT
CDR3aa: CASSWGGRATDTQYF
v_gene: TRBV7-6
abundance: once
j_gene: TRBJ2-3
d_gene: TRBD2

CDR3nt: TGTGCCAGTATGTCCTTAGGGACAGGGGGAGAAAAACTGTTTTTT
CDR3aa: CASMSLGTGGEKLFF
v_gene: TRBV19
abundance: -
j_gene: TRBJ1-4
d_gene: TRBD1

CDR3nt: TGTGCCAGCAGCCAAGAACCCCGACTAGCGGGGGCCAACAATGAGCAGTTCTTC
CDR3aa: CASSQEPRLAGANNEQFF
v_gene: TRBV14
abundance: -
j_gene: TRBJ2-1
d_gene: TRBD2

CDR3nt: TGTGCCAGCAGCTTAGAGGCAGGGGCCAATGAAAAACTGTTTTTT
CDR3aa: CASSLEAGANEKLFF
v_gene: TRBV11-2
abundance: -
j_gene: TRBJ1-4
d_gene: -

CDR3nt: TGTGCCAGTAGTACCTTACTCGGGACTAGCGGGCCCTACAATGAGCAGTTCTTC
CDR3aa: CASSTLLGTSGPYNEQFF
v_gene: TRBV19
abundance: -
j_gene: TRBJ2-1
d_gene: TRBD2

CDR3nt: TGTGCCAGCAGTATGGGGACAGGGGGCTTTGAGACCCAGTACTTC
CDR3aa: CASSMGTGGFETQYF
v_gene: TRBV6-5
abundance: once
j_gene: TRBJ2-5
d_gene: TRBD1

CDR3nt: TGCGCCAGCAGCTTTACTAGCGGGAGTACGGAGGAGCAGTACTTC
CDR3aa: CASSFTSGSTEEQYF
v_gene: TRBV5-1
abundance: -
j_gene: TRBJ2-7
d_gene: TRBD2

CDR3nt: TGTGCCAGCAGTGTACGGGGTGGGTACGAGCAGTACTTC
CDR3aa: CASSVRGGYEQYF
v_gene: TRBV2
abundance: few
j_gene: TRBJ2-7
d_gene: -